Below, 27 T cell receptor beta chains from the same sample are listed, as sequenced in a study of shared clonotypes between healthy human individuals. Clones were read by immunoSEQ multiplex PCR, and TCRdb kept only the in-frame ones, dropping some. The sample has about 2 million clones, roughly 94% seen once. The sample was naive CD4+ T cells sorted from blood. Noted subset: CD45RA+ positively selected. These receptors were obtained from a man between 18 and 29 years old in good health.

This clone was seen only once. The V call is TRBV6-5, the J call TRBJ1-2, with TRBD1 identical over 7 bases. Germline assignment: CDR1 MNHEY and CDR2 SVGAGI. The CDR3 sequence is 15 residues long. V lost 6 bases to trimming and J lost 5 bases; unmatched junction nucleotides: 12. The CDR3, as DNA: TGTGCCAGCAGCCTCGTCCTCGGACAGGTTTATGGCTACACCTTC. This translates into CASSLVLGQVYGYTF.

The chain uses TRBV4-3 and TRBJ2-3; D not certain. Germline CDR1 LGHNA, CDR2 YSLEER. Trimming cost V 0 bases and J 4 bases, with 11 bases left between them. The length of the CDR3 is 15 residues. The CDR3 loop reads CASSQDFTIPDTQYF. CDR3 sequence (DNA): TGCGCCAGCAGCCAAGATTTCACTATCCCAGATACGCAGTATTTT.

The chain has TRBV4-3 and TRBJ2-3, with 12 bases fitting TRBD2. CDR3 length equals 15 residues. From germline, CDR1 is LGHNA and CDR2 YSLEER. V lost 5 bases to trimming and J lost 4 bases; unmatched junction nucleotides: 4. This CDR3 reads CASSLGLAGSDTQYF. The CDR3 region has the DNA TGCGCCAGCAGCTTGGGACTAGCGGGTTCAGATACGCAGTATTTT.

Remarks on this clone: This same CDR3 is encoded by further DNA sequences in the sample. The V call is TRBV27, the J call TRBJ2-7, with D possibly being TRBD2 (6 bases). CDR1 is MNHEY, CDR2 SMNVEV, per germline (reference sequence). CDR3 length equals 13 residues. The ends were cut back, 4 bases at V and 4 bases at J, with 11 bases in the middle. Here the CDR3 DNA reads TGTGCCAGCAGTTCGGGACTTAGTTACGAGCAGTACTTC. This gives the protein CASSSGLSYEQYF.

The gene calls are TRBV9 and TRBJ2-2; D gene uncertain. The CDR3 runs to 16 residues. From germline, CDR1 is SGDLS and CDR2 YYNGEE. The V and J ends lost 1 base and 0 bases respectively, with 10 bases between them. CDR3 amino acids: CASSVLGRPNTGELFF. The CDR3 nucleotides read TGTGCCAGCAGCGTACTAGGAAGGCCGAACACCGGGGAGCTGTTTTTT.

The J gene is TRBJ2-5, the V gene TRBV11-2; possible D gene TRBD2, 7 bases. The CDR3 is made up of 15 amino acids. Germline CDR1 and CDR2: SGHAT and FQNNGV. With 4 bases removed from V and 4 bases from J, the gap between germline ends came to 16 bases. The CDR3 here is CASSSEGGLGETQYF. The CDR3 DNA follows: TGTGCCAGCAGCTCAGAGGGGGGGCTAGGAGAGACCCAGTACTTC.

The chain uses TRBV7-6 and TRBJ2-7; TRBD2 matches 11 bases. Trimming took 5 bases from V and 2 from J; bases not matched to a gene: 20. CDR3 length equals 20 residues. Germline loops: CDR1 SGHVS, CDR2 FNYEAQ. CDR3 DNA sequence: TGTGCCAGCAGCCCCAAGGTGGGGTTTTGGACTAGCGGGTCCCCCTACGAGCAGTACTTC. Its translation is CASSPKVGFWTSGSPYEQYF.

This CDR3 is CASSKRAYTEAFF. The CDR3 region has the DNA TGTGCCAGCAGCAAGAGGGCGTACACTGAAGCTTTCTTT. This sequence joins TRBV21-1 and TRBJ1-1. TRBV21-1 is termed a pseudogene. The CDR3 is 13 residues long.

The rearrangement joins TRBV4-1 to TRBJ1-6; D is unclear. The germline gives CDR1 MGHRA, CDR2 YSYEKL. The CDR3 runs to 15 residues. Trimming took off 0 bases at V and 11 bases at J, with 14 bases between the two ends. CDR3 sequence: CASSQEVRIITPLHF. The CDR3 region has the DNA TGCGCCAGCAGCCAAGAAGTTCGGATTATAACACCCCTCCACTTT.

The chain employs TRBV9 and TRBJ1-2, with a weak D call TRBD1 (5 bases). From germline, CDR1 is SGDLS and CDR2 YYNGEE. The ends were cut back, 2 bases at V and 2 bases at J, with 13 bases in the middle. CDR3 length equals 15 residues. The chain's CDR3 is CASSVRDPENYGYTF. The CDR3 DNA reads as TGTGCCAGCAGCGTCAGGGATCCGGAGAACTATGGCTACACCTTC.

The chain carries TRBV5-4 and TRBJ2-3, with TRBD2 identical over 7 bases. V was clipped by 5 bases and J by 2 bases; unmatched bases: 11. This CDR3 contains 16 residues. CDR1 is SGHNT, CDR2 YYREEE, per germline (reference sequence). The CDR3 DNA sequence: TGTGCCAGCAGTCCGGCCGGGACTATCGACACAGATACGCAGTATTTT. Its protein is CASSPAGTIDTDTQYF.

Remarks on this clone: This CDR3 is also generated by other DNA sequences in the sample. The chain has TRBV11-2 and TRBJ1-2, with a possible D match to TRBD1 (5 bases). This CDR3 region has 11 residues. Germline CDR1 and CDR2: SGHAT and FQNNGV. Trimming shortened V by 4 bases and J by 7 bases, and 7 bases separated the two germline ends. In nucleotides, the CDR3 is TGTGCCAGCAGCTCGGGGGGTGGCTACACCTTC. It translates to CASSSGGGYTF.

CDR3 sequence: CAIPFRGRTGELFF. In DNA, the CDR3 is TGTGCCATACCGTTCCGGGGGAGGACCGGGGAGCTGTTTTTT. The chain uses TRBV10-3 and TRBJ2-2, with a possible D match to TRBD2 (6 bases). Germline CDR1 and CDR2: ENHRY and SYGVKD. V was shortened by 9 bases and J by 5 bases, with 16 bases between the two germline ends. The CDR3 runs to 14 residues.

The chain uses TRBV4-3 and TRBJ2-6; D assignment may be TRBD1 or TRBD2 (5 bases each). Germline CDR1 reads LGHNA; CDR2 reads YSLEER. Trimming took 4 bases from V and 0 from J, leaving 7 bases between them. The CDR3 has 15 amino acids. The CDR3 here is CASSLGTSGANVLTF. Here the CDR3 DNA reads TGCGCCAGCAGCCTCGGGACCTCTGGGGCCAACGTCCTGACTTTC.

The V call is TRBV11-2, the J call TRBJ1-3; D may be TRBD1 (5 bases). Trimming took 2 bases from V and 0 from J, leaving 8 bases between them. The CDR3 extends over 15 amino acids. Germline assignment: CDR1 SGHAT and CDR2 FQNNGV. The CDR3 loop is CASSLQGHSGNTIYF. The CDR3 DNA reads TGTGCCAGCAGCTTACAGGGCCACTCTGGAAACACCATATATTTT.

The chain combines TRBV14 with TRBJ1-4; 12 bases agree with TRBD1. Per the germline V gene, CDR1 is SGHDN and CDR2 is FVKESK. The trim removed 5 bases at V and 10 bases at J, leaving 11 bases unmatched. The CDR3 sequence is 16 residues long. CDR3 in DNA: TGTGCCAGCAGCTCGGCCGGGACAGGGGGCTTTGGAAAACTGTTTTTT. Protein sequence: CASSSAGTGGFGKLFF.

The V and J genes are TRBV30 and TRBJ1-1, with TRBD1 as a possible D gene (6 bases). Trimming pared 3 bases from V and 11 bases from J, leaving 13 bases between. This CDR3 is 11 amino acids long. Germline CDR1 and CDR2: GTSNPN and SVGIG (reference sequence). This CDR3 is CAWRSGGRAFF. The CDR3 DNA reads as TGTGCCTGGAGATCTGGGGGCCGTGCTTTCTTT.

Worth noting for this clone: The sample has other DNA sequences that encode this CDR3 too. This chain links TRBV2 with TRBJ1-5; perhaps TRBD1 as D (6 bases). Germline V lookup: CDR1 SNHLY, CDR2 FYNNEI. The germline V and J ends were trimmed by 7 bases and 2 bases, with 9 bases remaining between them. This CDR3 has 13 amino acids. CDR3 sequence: CASKSGGNQPQHF. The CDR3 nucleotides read TGTGCCAGCAAGTCAGGGGGCAATCAGCCCCAGCATTTT.

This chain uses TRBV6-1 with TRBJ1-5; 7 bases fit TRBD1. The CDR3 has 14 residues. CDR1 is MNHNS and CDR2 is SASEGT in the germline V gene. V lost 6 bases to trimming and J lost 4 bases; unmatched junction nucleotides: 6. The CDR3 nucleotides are TGTGCCAGCAGGCCGGGACAGCTAAATCAGCCCCAGCATTTT. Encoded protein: CASRPGQLNQPQHF.

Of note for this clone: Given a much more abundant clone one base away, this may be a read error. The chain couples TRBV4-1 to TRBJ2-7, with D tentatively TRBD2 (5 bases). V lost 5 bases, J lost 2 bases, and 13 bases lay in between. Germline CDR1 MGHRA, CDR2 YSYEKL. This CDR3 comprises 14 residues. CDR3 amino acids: CASSSTMPPYEQYF. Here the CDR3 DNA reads TGCGCCAGCAGCTCGACTATGCCTCCCTACGAGCAGTACTTC.

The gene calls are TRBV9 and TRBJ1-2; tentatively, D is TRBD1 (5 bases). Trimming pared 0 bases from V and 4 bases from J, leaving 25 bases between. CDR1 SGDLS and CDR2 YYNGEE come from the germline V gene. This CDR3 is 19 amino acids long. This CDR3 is CASSVAGPGWQGISYGYTF. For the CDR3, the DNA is TGTGCCAGCAGCGTAGCCGGGCCGGGGTGGCAGGGAATTAGCTATGGCTACACCTTC.

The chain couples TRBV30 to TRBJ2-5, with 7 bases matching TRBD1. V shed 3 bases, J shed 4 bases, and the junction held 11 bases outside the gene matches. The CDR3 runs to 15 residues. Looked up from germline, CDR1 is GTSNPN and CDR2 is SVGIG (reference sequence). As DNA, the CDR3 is TGTGCCTGGAGAAGGTGGGAAGGGGGCCGAGAGACCCAGTACTTC. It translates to CAWRRWEGGRETQYF.

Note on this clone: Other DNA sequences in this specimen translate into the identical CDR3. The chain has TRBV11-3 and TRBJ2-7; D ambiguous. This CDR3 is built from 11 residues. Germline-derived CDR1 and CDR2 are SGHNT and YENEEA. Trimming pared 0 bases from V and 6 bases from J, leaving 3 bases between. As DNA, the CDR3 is TGTGCCAGCAGCTTAGATGGCGAGCAGTACTTC. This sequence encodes CASSLDGEQYF.

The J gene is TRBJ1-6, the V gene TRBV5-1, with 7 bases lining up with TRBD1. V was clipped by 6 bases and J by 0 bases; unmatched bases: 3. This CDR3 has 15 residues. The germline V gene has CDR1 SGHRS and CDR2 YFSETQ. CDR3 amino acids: CASTRDSSYNSPLHF. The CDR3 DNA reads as TGCGCCAGCACCCGGGACAGCTCCTATAATTCACCCCTCCACTTT. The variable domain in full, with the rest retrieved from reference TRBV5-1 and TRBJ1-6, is KAGVTQTPRYLIKTRGQQVTLSCSPISGHRSVSWYQQTPGQGLQFLFEYFSETQRNKGNFPGRFSGRQFSNSRSEMNVSTLELGDSALYLCASTRDSSYNSPLHFGNGTRLTVT.

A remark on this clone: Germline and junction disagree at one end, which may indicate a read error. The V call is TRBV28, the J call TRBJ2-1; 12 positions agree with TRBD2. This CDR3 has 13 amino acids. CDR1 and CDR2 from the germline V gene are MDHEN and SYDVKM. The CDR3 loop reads CASSSSGGAPQVF. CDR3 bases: TGTGCCAGCAGTTCTAGCGGGGGGGCCCCGCAGGTCTTC.

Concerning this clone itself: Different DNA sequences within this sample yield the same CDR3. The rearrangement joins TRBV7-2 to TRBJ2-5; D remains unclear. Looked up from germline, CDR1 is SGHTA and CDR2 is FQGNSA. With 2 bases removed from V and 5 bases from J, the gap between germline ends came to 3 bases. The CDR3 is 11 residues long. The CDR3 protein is CASSLTETQYF. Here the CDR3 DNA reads TGTGCCAGCAGCTTAACCGAGACCCAGTACTTC. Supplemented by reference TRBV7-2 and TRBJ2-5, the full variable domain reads GAGVSQSPSNKVTEKGKDVELRCDPISGHTALYWYRQSLGQGLEFLIYFQGNSAPDKSGLPSDRFSAERTGGSVSTLTIQRTQQEDSAVYLCASSLTETQYFGPGTRLLVL.

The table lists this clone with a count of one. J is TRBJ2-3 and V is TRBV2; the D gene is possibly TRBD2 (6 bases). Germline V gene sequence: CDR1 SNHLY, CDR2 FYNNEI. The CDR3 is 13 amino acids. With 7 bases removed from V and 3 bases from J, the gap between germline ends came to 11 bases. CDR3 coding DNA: TGTGCCAGCAAGGCTAGCGTGACAGATACGCAGTATTTT. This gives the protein CASKASVTDTQYF.